This T cell receptor beta chain emerged from a study of blood T cell repertoires in COVID-19. Using immunoSEQ multiplex PCR, the repertoire was profiled, and TCRdb retains in-frame clones only, with some absent. The top ten hold roughly 2.9% of the sample, which has roughly 280,000 clones, around 90% seen once. This CDR3 has 14 residues. V was cut by 7 bases and J by 0 bases, with 13 bases left in between. Germline CDR1 is SGDLS and CDR2 is YYNGEE. Individuals drawn from under 30 US areas were about 18 to 95 years old. Sample: PBMCs or T cells enriched from blood (not recorded which). This receptor was obtained from a man aged 40-55 years who had been exposed to COVID-19. The chain has TRBV9 and TRBJ2-5, with D possibly being TRBD1 (5 bases). The chain's CDR3 is CASSLMDNQETQYF. CDR3 nucleotides: TGTGCCAGCTCATTGATGGACAACCAAGAGACCCAGTACTTC.